This T cell receptor (beta chain) was sequenced for a study of cytomegalovirus exposure and HLA in healthy donors. For the study at large: HLA-typed donors were the source of about 85 million unique TCRs, which an early data release held.

This clone came up once. Its target is unknown. With 3 bases clipped from V and 6 bases from J, the junction kept 5 bases outside the gene matches. Looked up from germline, CDR1 is LNHDA and CDR2 is SQIVND (reference sequence). This CDR3 has 15 residues. PCR employed 60 Vbeta and 13 Jbeta primers. Clones were sequenced by immunoSEQ multiplex PCR, and TCRdb holds only the in-frame ones, with some missing. The sample holds approximately 150,000 clones; roughly 73% are singletons and the top ten take about 11%. Study-wide results and caveats: According to a later analysis, most TCR beta chains associated with CMV appeared HLA-restricted. Sequencing artifact likely explains a cluster of highly shared sequence variants.

This TCR was recovered from a young man in good health and CMV-seropositive. The sample comprised PBMCs. J is TRBJ2-7 and V is TRBV19; 13 bases are a match to TRBD2. The CDR3, as DNA: TGTGCCAGTAGTATTCCGGGACTAGCGGGACCCGAGCAGTACTTC. Its protein is CASSIPGLAGPEQYF.